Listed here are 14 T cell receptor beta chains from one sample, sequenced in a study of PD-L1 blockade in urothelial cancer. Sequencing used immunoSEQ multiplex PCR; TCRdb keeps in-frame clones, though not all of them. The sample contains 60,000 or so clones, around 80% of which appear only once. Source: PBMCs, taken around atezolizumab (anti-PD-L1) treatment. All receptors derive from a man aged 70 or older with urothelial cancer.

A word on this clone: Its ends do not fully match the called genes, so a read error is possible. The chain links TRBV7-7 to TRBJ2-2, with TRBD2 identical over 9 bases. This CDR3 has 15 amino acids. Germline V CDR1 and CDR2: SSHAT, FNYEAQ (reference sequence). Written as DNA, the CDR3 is TGTGCTAGCAGCCCCGCGGGAGGGCACACCGGGGAGCTGTTTTTT. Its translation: CASSPAGGHTGELFF.

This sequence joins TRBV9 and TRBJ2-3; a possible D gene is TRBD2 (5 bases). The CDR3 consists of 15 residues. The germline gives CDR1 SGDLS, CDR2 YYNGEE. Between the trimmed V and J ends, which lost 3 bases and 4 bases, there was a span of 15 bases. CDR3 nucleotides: TGTGCCAGCAGCGCCGACCGTGGGAGCGCAGATACGCAGTATTTT. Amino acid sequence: CASSADRGSADTQYF.

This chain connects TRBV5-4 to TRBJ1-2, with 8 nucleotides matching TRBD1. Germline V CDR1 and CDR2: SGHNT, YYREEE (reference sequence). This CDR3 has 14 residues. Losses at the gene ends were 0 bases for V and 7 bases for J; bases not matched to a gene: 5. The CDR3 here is CASSLENRGTGYTF. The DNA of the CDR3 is TGTGCCAGCAGCTTGGAGAACAGGGGGACTGGCTACACCTTC. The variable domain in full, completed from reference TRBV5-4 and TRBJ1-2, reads ETGVTQSPTHLIKTRGQQVTLRCSSQSGHNTVSWYQQALGQGPQFIFQYYREEENGRGNFPPRFSGLQFPNYSSELNVNALELDDSALYLCASSLENRGTGYTFGSGTRLTVV.

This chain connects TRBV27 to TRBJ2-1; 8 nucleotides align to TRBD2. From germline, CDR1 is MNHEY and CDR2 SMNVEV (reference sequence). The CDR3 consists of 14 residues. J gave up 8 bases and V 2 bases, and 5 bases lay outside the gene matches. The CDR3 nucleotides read TGTGCCAGCAGTTTAGTAGCGGGAAGGGATGAGCAGTTCTTC. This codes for CASSLVAGRDEQFF.

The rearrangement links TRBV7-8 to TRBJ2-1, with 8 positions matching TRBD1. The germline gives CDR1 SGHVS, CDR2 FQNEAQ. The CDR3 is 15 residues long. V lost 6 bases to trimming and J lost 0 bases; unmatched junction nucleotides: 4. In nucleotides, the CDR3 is TGTGCCAGCAGTCGAACAGGGGGCTCCTACAATGAGCAGTTCTTC. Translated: CASSRTGGSYNEQFF.

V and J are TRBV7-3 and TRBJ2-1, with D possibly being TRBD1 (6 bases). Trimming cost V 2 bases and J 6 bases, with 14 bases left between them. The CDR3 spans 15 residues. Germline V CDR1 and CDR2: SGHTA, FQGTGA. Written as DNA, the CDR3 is TGTGCCAGCAGCTTAGTTCAGGGGCACGGCAATGAGCAGTTCTTC. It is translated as CASSLVQGHGNEQFF.

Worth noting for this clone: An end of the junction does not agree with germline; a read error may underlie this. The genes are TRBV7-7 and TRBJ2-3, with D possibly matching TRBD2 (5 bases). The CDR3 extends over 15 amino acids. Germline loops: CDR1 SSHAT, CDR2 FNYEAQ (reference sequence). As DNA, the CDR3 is TGTGCTAGCAGCCCCCTAGGCGGGCCATATGATACGCAGTATTTT. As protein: CASSPLGGPYDTQYF.

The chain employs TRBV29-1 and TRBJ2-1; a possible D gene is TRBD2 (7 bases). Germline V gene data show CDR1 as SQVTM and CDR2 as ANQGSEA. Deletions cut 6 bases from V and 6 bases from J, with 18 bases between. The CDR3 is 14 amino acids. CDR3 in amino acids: CSVSREGGGNEQFF. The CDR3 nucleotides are TGCAGCGTATCCAGGGAAGGGGGGGGCAATGAGCAGTTCTTC.

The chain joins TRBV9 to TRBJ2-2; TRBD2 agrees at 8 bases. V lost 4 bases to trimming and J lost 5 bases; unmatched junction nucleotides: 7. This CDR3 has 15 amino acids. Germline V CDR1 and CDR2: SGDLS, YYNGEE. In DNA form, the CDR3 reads TGTGCCAGCAGCCCTGGACTAGCAGAGACCGGGGAGCTGTTTTTT. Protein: CASSPGLAETGELFF.

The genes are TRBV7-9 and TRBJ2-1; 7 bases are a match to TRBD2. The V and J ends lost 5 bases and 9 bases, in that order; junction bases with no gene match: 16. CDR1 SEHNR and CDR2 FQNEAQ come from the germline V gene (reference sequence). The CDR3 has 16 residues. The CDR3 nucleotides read TGTGCCAGCAGCCCCGACCCGGGAGGCCTATGGGGTGAGCAGTTCTTC. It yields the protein CASSPDPGGLWGEQFF.

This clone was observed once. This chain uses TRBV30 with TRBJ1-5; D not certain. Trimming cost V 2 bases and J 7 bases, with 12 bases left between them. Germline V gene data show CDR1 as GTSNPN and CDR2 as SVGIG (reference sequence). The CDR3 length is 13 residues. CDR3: CAWSRSRRQPQHF. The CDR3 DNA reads TGTGCCTGGAGTCGATCCCGGAGGCAGCCCCAGCATTTT.

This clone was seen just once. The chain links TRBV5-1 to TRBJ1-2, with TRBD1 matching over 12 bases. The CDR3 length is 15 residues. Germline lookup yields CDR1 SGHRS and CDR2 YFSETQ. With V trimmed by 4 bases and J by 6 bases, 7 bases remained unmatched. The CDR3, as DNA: TGCGCCAGCAGCCTTGCCGGGACAGGGGGCCATGGCTACACCTTC. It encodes CASSLAGTGGHGYTF. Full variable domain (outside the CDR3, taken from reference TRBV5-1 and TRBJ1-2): KAGVTQTPRYLIKTRGQQVTLSCSPISGHRSVSWYQQTPGQGLQFLFEYFSETQRNKGNFPGRFSGRQFSNSRSEMNVSTLELGDSALYLCASSLAGTGGHGYTFGSGTRLTVV.

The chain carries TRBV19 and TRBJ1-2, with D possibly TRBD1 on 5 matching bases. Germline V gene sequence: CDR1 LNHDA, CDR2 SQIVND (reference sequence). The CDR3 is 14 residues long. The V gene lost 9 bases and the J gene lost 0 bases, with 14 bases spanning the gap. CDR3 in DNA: TGTGCCAGCAGAGCCGGAGGGGCTAACTATGGCTACACCTTC. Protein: CASRAGGANYGYTF.

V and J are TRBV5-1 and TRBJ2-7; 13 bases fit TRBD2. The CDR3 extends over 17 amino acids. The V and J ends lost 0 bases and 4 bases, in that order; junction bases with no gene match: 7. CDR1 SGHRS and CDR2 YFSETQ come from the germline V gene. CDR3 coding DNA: TGCGCCAGCAGCTTGGGGACTAGCGGGAGAACGGATTACGAGCAGTACTTC. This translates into CASSLGTSGRTDYEQYF.